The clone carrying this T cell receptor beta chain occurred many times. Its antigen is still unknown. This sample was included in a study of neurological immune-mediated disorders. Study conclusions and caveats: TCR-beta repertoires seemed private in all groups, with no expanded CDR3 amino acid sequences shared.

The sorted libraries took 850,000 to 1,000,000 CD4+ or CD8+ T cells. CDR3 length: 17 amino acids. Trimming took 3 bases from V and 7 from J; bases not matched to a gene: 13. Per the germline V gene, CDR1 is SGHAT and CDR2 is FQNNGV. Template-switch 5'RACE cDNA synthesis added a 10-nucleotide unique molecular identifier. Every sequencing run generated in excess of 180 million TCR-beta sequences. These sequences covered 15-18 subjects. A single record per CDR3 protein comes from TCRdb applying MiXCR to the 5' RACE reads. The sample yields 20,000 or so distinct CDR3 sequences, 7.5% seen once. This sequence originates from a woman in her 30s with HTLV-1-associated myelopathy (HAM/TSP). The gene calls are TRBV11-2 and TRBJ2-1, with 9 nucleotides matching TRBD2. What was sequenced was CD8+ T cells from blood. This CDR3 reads CASSFSRRRGGDNEQFF. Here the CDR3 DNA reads TGTGCCAGCAGCTTCTCCCGGCGGCGGGGGGGAGATAATGAGCAGTTCTTC.